A selection of T cell receptor beta chains follows, all from one sample in a study of T cell repertoires in cytomegalovirus infection. Their target antigens are unknown. A single record per CDR3 protein comes from TCRdb applying MiXCR to the reads. The sample holds 340,000 or so distinct CDR3 sequences, 25% seen once. The material was cultured PBMCs, obtained from culture after CMV antigen stimulation. These receptors were collected from a human donor in good health (CMV status not recorded). Some clones in this sample may be carry-over from other donors' samples. The CDR3 runs from the conserved cysteine through the conserved F or W. The D gene is left open where the match is weak. Size tells how often a clone was seen (once, few, many) or the class of an expanded clone, and some rows leave it out.

D gene	clone size	V gene	J gene	CDR3 protein	CDR3 DNA
TRBD2	NA	TRBV4-2	TRBJ2-3	CASSQGGLAGDLTYTQYF	TGTGCCAGCAGCCAAGGGGGACTAGCGGGAGACCTCACGTATACGCAGTATTTT
NA	few	TRBV3-1	TRBJ1-2	CASSQPNLGALDGYTF	TGTGCCAGCAGCCAACCAAACTTGGGCGCATTAGATGGCTACACCTTC
NA	NA	TRBV6-5	TRBJ1-1	CASSGVGNTEAFF	TGTGCCAGCAGCGGGGTTGGGAACACTGAAGCTTTCTTT
TRBD1	many	TRBV7-2	TRBJ2-3	CASSLQQGANTQYF	TGTGCCAGCAGCTTACAGCAGGGGGCGAATACGCAGTATTTT
NA	few	TRBV7-6	TRBJ2-5	CASSSRRGGGQETQYF	TGTGCCAGCAGCTCCCGCCGTGGGGGCGGTCAAGAGACCCAGTACTTC
TRBD2	many	TRBV7-2	TRBJ2-7	CASSLAPLAGIHEQYF	TGTGCCAGCAGCTTAGCGCCCCTAGCGGGAATTCACGAGCAGTACTTC
TRBD1	NA	TRBV27	TRBJ2-3	CASSLSRTGGRADTQYF	TGTGCCAGCAGTTTATCGCGGACAGGGGGTCGCGCAGATACGCAGTATTTT
TRBD2	many	TRBV7-2	TRBJ2-1	CASSFARLAGANEQFF	TGTGCCAGCAGCTTTGCACGGCTAGCGGGAGCCAATGAGCAGTTCTTC
TRBD2	many	TRBV19	TRBJ2-1	CASSSITSGTYNEQFF	TGTGCCAGTAGTAGCATTACTAGCGGCACCTACAATGAGCAGTTCTTC
TRBD2	once	TRBV5-1	TRBJ2-7	CASSRAGTSGYEQYF	TGCGCCAGCAGCCGCGCCGGGACTAGCGGTTACGAGCAGTACTTC
TRBD1	few	TRBV27	TRBJ2-6	CASSFRDRISGANVLTF	TGTGCCAGCAGTTTCCGGGACAGGATCTCTGGGGCCAACGTCCTGACTTTC
TRBD1	many	TRBV7-8	TRBJ2-7	CASSLGRQGSYEQYF	TGTGCCAGCAGCTTAGGGCGACAGGGGTCCTACGAGCAGTACTTC
TRBD1	NA	TRBV6-2/TRBV6-3	TRBJ1-1	CASRLGQGAIEAFF	TGTGCCAGCAGATTAGGACAGGGCGCTATTGAAGCTTTCTTT
TRBD1	few	TRBV19	TRBJ1-6	CASSTGVESPLHF	TGTGCCAGCTCTACAGGGGTAGAATCACCCCTCCACTTT
NA	few	TRBV14	TRBJ2-6	CASSQATANVLTF	TGTGCCAGCAGCCAAGCTACAGCCAACGTCCTGACTTTC
TRBD1	few	TRBV7-9	TRBJ1-1	CASSLVGGTGPTTDTEAFF	TGTGCCAGCAGCTTAGTGGGGGGGACAGGCCCCACGACGGACACTGAAGCTTTCTTT
NA	few	TRBV7-9	TRBJ1-5	CASSLFEGRGNQPQHF	TGTGCCAGCAGCCTTTTTGAGGGCCGGGGGAATCAGCCCCAGCATTTT
NA	NA	TRBV7-2	TRBJ1-6	CASSYQRDGNSPLHF	TGTGCCAGCAGCTACCAGCGGGACGGAAATTCACCCCTCCACTTT
NA	few	TRBV19	TRBJ2-3	CASSINRVRDTQYF	TGTGCCAGTAGTATAAATAGAGTCAGAGATACGCAGTATTTT
NA	NA	TRBV29-1	TRBJ2-2	CSVGVAGTGTGELFF	TGCAGCGTTGGGGTTGCGGGAACGGGCACCGGGGAGCTGTTTTTT
NA	NA	TRBV2	TRBJ2-7	CASSVTAGADEQYF	TGTGCCAGCAGTGTAACGGCAGGGGCGGACGAGCAGTACTTC
NA	NA	TRBV7-9	TRBJ2-4	CASSRLAQGDKNIQYF	TGTGCCAGCAGCCGACTAGCCCAGGGGGACAAAAACATTCAGTACTTC